This T cell receptor (beta chain) was found in a study of blood T cell repertoires in COVID-19. On the study more broadly: The cDNA or gDNA used as material had been derived from T cells, B-cell-depleted T cells, or PBMCs.

Original handling: Reference gene primer amplification gave nucleated cell count estimates. The protocol was immunoSEQ multiplex PCR, while the TCRdb copy is restricted to in-frame clones and leaves out a portion. V and J calls and clone size are given by that table; D and trimming were obtained from the DNA. The repertoire holds around 260,000 clones, with under 90% as singletons. Adults between roughly 18 and 95 years of age took part from 24 US areas. Researchers sorted participants into cohorts using their self-reported clinical history. Germline CDR1 reads SGHNT; CDR2 reads YENEEA. After removal of 5 bases from V and 1 base from J, the junction contained 3 bases not matched to a gene. The CDR3 has 14 amino acids.

This chain joins TRBV11-3 and TRBJ2-3; the match to TRBD1 covers 7 bases. Sequenced material: PBMCs or T cells enriched from blood (not recorded which). The clonotype comes from a man aged 25 to 40 with acute COVID-19. The CDR3 bases are TGTGCCAGCAGCGAAGGACAGGGCACAGATACGCAGTATTTT. Protein product: CASSEGQGTDTQYF. The full variable domain, its missing parts supplied by reference TRBV11-3 and TRBJ2-3, is EAGVVQSPRYKIIEKKQPVAFWCNPISGHNTLYWYLQNLGQGPELLIRYENEEAVDDSQLPKDRFSAERLKGVDSTLKIQPAELGDSAVYLCASSEGQGTDTQYFGPGTRLTVL.